One sample yielded the 16 T cell receptor beta chains listed below, sequenced in a study of radiation and T cells in renal cell carcinoma. Clones were read by immunoSEQ multiplex PCR, and TCRdb kept only the in-frame ones, dropping some. This repertoire shows approximately 140,000 clones, 88% found once; its top ten account for around 4.1%. Time point specified: baseline pretreatment blood. Treatment described: 15 Gy SBRT to primary tumor, nephrectomy 4 weeks later. Sequencing used blood, obtained from a patient whose treatment included radiotherapy and nephrectomy. All receptors come from a woman aged 70 to 79 with renal cell carcinoma.

The J gene is TRBJ1-2, the V gene TRBV30; D gene ambiguous. This CDR3 has 11 residues. Per germline, CDR1 GTSNPN and CDR2 SVGIG (reference sequence). The V end was cut by 3 bases, the J end by 4 bases, with 6 bases between. CDR3 coding DNA: TGTGCCTGGAGCCTCCTCTATGGCTACACCTTC. Amino acid sequence: CAWSLLYGYTF.

The chain combines TRBV6-5 with TRBJ2-3; D call uncertain. Germline V gene data show CDR1 as MNHEY and CDR2 as SVGAGI. CDR3 size: 12 residues. V shed 8 bases and J shed 0 bases, with 6 bases lying between them. Here the CDR3 reads CASAASTDTQYF. The DNA of the CDR3 is TGTGCCAGCGCGGCGAGCACAGATACGCAGTATTTT.

The rearrangement uses TRBV7-2 and TRBJ2-1; TRBD1 agrees at 9 bases. The CDR3 length is 14 residues. Germline V CDR1 and CDR2: SGHTA, FQGNSA. Germline trimming cut 4 bases from V and 8 bases from J; bases unmatched to any gene: 6. The CDR3 loop reads CASSSGQGYDEQFF. The CDR3 bases are TGTGCCAGCAGCTCCGGACAGGGGTACGATGAGCAGTTCTTC. Supplemented by reference TRBV7-2 and TRBJ2-1, the full variable domain reads GAGVSQSPSNKVTEKGKDVELRCDPISGHTALYWYRQSLGQGLEFLIYFQGNSAPDKSGLPSDRFSAERTGGSVSTLTIQRTQQEDSAVYLCASSSGQGYDEQFFGPGTRLTVL.

The rearrangement joins TRBV5-1 to TRBJ2-1; 11 bases align to TRBD1. This CDR3 has 14 amino acids. The germline V gene has CDR1 SGHRS and CDR2 YFSETQ. Trimming removed 3 bases from V and 5 bases from J; junction bases left unmatched: 1. The DNA of the CDR3 is TGCGCCAGCAGCTCGGGACAGGGGGACAATGAGCAGTTCTTC. Residues: CASSSGQGDNEQFF.

The genes are TRBV7-8 and TRBJ2-1; the match to TRBD2 covers 7 bases. Losses at the gene ends were 3 bases for V and 1 base for J; bases not matched to a gene: 6. Germline lookup yields CDR1 SGHVS and CDR2 FQNEAQ. CDR3 length equals 16 residues. The chain's CDR3 is CASSFTGGGSYNEQFF. DNA of the CDR3: TGTGCCAGCAGCTTCACTGGGGGGGGATCCTACAATGAGCAGTTCTTC.

V and J are TRBV6-5 and TRBJ2-7; 7 positions match TRBD2. Trimming cost V 7 bases and J 4 bases; bases outside gene matches: 13. The CDR3 runs 15 residues. Germline lookup yields CDR1 MNHEY and CDR2 SVGAGI. CDR3 amino acids: CASTPIRARGYEQYF. The CDR3 region has the DNA TGTGCCAGCACCCCTATCAGGGCGCGGGGGTACGAGCAGTACTTC.

This chain links TRBV19 with TRBJ1-5, with a tentative D call TRBD1 (5 bases). V gave up 3 bases and J gave up 0 bases, with 12 bases separating them. The germline gives CDR1 LNHDA, CDR2 SQIVND (reference sequence). The CDR3 consists of 16 residues. The CDR3 region has the DNA TGTGCCAGTAGTATTGGCTTCAGGGATAGCAATCAGCCCCAGCATTTT. It translates to CASSIGFRDSNQPQHF.

The V and J genes are TRBV7-3 and TRBJ2-4, with D hard to call. The CDR3 length is 14 residues. CDR1 and CDR2 (germline): SGHTA, FQGTGA. V lost 2 bases, J lost 5 bases, and 10 bases lay in between. The CDR3 reads CASSLPGRENIQYF. The CDR3 DNA follows: TGTGCCAGCAGCTTACCCGGACGGGAAAACATTCAGTACTTC.

This clone was seen a few times. J is TRBJ1-1 and V is TRBV9; 9 bases line up with TRBD1. Germline CDR1 is SGDLS and CDR2 is YYNGEE. With V trimmed by 4 bases and J by 4 bases, 8 bases remained unmatched. The CDR3 covers 15 residues. The CDR3 protein is CASSTGGASGTEAFF. DNA for the CDR3: TGTGCCAGCAGCACAGGGGGCGCGTCCGGCACTGAAGCTTTCTTT.

This sequence joins TRBV28 and TRBJ1-5; maybe TRBD1 (5 bases). The CDR3 runs 16 residues. The V end was cut by 6 bases, the J end by 0 bases, with 15 bases between. CDR1 is MDHEN, CDR2 SYDVKM, per germline. DNA for the CDR3: TGTGCCAGCAGCTTTACAAGGACAAATAGCAATCAGCCCCAGCATTTT. Translation: CASSFTRTNSNQPQHF.

This CDR3 reads CSAFQETQYF. DNA of the CDR3: TGCAGTGCTTTTCAAGAGACCCAGTACTTC. The chain recombines TRBV20-1 with TRBJ2-5; D remains unclear. In germline, CDR1 is DFQATT, CDR2 SNEGSKA (reference sequence). V lost 5 bases to trimming and J lost 2 bases, with 3 bases between them. This CDR3 spans 10 amino acids.

V and J are TRBV18 and TRBJ1-2, with D tentatively TRBD1 (6 bases). The CDR3 consists of 14 residues. Trimming stripped 5 bases from V and 2 bases from J, with 12 bases between. CDR1 is KGHSH and CDR2 is LQKENI in the germline V gene. CDR3 in amino acids: CASSSGRGNYGYTF. CDR3 nucleotides: TGTGCCAGCTCATCGGGCAGGGGAAACTATGGCTACACCTTC.

V and J are TRBV4-2 and TRBJ2-7; 9 bases fit TRBD2. Germline trimming cut 4 bases from V and 4 bases from J; bases unmatched to any gene: 5. Germline CDR1 reads LGHNA; CDR2 reads YNFKEQ. CDR3 size: 14 residues. The CDR3 here is CASSRSGGIYEQYF. The CDR3 DNA reads TGTGCCAGCAGCCGTAGCGGGGGAATATACGAGCAGTACTTC.

J is TRBJ2-5 and V is TRBV5-6; tentatively, D is TRBD2 (6 bases). This CDR3 spans 13 amino acids. The germline gives CDR1 SGHDT, CDR2 YYEEEE. With 4 bases removed from V and 5 bases from J, the gap between germline ends came to 12 bases. As DNA, the CDR3 is TGTGCCAGCAGCGTCGGACGGGGGGAGACCCAGTACTTC. Translated: CASSVGRGETQYF.

The chain links TRBV5-6 to TRBJ2-1; D gene ambiguous. V dropped 1 base and J dropped 9 bases, with 5 bases sitting between them. This CDR3 has 11 residues. Germline V gene sequence: CDR1 SGHDT, CDR2 YYEEEE. The CDR3 DNA sequence: TGTGCCAGCAGCTTGCTAAGTGAGCAGTTCTTC. This sequence encodes CASSLLSEQFF.

The rearrangement joins TRBV19 to TRBJ2-3; 11 bases fit TRBD2. Germline CDR1 is LNHDA and CDR2 is SQIVND (reference sequence). The V gene end was trimmed by 6 bases and the J gene end by 1 base; junction bases not matched to a gene: 6. The CDR3 covers 16 residues. DNA for the CDR3: TGTGCCAGTAGGACACTTAGCGGGGGGGGCACAGATACGCAGTATTTT. It codes for CASRTLSGGGTDTQYF.